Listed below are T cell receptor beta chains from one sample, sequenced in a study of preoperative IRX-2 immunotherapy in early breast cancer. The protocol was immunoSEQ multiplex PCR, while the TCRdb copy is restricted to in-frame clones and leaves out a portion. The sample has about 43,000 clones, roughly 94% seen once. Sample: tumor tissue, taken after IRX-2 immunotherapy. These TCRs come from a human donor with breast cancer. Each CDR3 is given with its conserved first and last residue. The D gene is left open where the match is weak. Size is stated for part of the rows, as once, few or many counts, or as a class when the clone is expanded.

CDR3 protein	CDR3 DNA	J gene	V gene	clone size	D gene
CASSQGAYQETQYF	TGTGCCAGCAGCCAAGGAGCTTATCAAGAGACCCAGTACTTC	TRBJ2-5	TRBV4-2	once	-
CASSKTSGRAGPSYEQYF	TGTGCCAGCAGCAAGACTAGCGGGAGGGCCGGACCCTCCTACGAGCAGTACTTC	TRBJ2-7	TRBV7-4	once	TRBD2
CASSRDRGEAFF	TGTGCCAGCTCACGGGACAGGGGTGAAGCTTTCTTT	TRBJ1-1	TRBV18	few	TRBD1
CASSLIGGATDTQYF	TGTGCCAGCAGCTTAATTGGGGGGGCCACAGATACGCAGTATTTT	TRBJ2-3	TRBV7-3	-	-
CASSLSPLGPPREQFF	TGTGCCAGCAGTTTATCCCCCCTTGGACCGCCGAGAGAGCAGTTCTTC	TRBJ2-1	TRBV28	-	-
CASSRFARDYEQYF	TGCGCCAGCAGCCGATTTGCCCGGGACTACGAGCAGTACTTC	TRBJ2-7	TRBV4-1	-	-
CASSLGGPDYNEQFF	TGTGCCAGCAGCTTAGGAGGGCCCGATTACAATGAGCAGTTCTTC	TRBJ2-1	TRBV7-3	-	-
CAERGGGGRTNKETQYF	TGTGCCGAGCGGGGCGGCGGGGGCAGGACAAACAAAGAGACCCAGTACTTC	TRBJ2-5	TRBV2	few	-
CASSIVGSYNSPLHF	TGTGCCAGTAGTATTGTGGGGTCCTATAATTCACCCCTCCACTTT	TRBJ1-6	TRBV19	-	-
CASSWGQGADEQFF	TGTGCCAGCAGCTGGGGACAGGGGGCAGATGAGCAGTTCTTC	TRBJ2-1	TRBV7-8	-	TRBD1
CASSGEGRGTQYF	TGTGCCAGCAGCGGGGAAGGGAGGGGGACGCAGTATTTT	TRBJ2-3	TRBV9	-	-
CASSLLPSVAETQYF	TGTGCCAGCAGTTTATTGCCTAGCGTCGCAGAGACCCAGTACTTC	TRBJ2-5	TRBV28	-	-
CASSQRQGNYGQYF	TGTGCCAGCAGCCAACGACAGGGCAACTATGGGCAGTACTTC	TRBJ2-7	TRBV7-2	-	TRBD1
CASSGWGGTEAFF	TGTGCCAGCAGCGGGTGGGGGGGGACTGAAGCTTTCTTT	TRBJ1-1	TRBV28	-	-
CASSFADQTYNEQFF	TGTGCCAGCAGCTTCGCGGACCAAACCTACAATGAGCAGTTCTTC	TRBJ2-1	TRBV11-2	-	-
CASSEGGLQLDTQYF	TGTGCCAGCAGCGAAGGGGGACTACAGTTAGATACGCAGTATTTT	TRBJ2-3	TRBV4-2	-	-
CASSLAAGDVNEQFF	TGCGCCAGCAGCTTGGCAGCGGGGGATGTCAATGAGCAGTTCTTC	TRBJ2-1	TRBV5-1	-	TRBD2
CASSVGPPGQGVGYTF	TGTGCCAGCAGCGTAGGGCCTCCGGGACAGGGGGTTGGCTACACCTTC	TRBJ1-2	TRBV9	-	TRBD1
CATSRDRLNTGELFF	TGTGCCACCAGCAGGGACAGACTTAACACCGGGGAGCTGTTTTTT	TRBJ2-2	TRBV15	-	-
CASRTTRGRNTEAFF	TGTGCCAGCAGGACTACAAGGGGGAGGAACACTGAAGCTTTCTTT	TRBJ1-1	TRBV14	-	-
CASSFLEKLFF	TGTGCCAGCAGTTTTTTAGAAAAACTGTTTTTT	TRBJ1-4	TRBV28	-	-
CASSPEVLYTEAFF	TGTGCCAGCTCACCGGAGGTCCTCTACACTGAAGCTTTCTTT	TRBJ1-1	TRBV18	-	-
CASSQDLGTGGASGYTF	TGCGCCAGCAGCCAAGATTTGGGGACAGGGGGCGCGAGTGGCTACACCTTC	TRBJ1-2	TRBV4-3	-	TRBD1
CAWRSKGLGQPQHF	TGTGCCTGGAGGTCGAAGGGGCTGGGGCAGCCCCAGCATTTT	TRBJ1-5	TRBV30	few	-
CAISGTSGREYNEQFF	TGTGCCATCAGTGGGACTAGCGGGAGGGAATACAATGAGCAGTTCTTC	TRBJ2-1	TRBV10-3	-	TRBD2
CAPSRDLFRDRAFF	TGTGCCCCCAGCAGAGATCTCTTTCGGGACAGAGCTTTCTTT	TRBJ1-1	TRBV15	once	TRBD1
CASSPGGRPTYEQYF	TGTGCCAGCAGCCCAGGCGGCCGACCAACCTACGAGCAGTACTTC	TRBJ2-7	TRBV7-9	-	-
CASSVGVRGSHNEQFF	TGTGCCAGCAGTGTGGGGGTGAGGGGGTCACACAATGAGCAGTTCTTC	TRBJ2-1	TRBV25-1	once	-
CASSYAGTAVTEAFF	TGTGCCAGCAGCTACGCCGGGACAGCGGTTACTGAAGCTTTCTTT	TRBJ1-1	TRBV6-6	-	TRBD1
CASSLRGYGASVRETQYF	TGTGCCAGCAGCCTCAGGGGGTACGGGGCCAGCGTGCGAGAGACCCAGTACTTC	TRBJ2-5	TRBV27	-	TRBD1
CASSQGALLRKLFF	TGTGCCAGCAGCCAGGGGGCCCTATTGCGAAAACTGTTTTTT	TRBJ1-4	TRBV7-2	-	TRBD1
CASSRTEVGYEQYF	TGTGCCAGCAGTAGGACGGAGGTGGGCTACGAGCAGTACTTC	TRBJ2-7	TRBV7-6	-	-
CASSRPAGTNTGELFF	TGTGCCAGTAGTAGGCCCGCGGGTACGAACACCGGGGAGCTGTTTTTT	TRBJ2-2	TRBV19	-	-
CASSPPFTEAFF	TGTGCCAGCAGCCCCCCATTCACTGAAGCTTTCTTT	TRBJ1-1	TRBV11-2	-	-
CASKKGGRRNEQYF	TGCGCCAGCAAAAAAGGAGGCCGTCGCAACGAGCAGTACTTC	TRBJ2-7	TRBV5-1	once	-
CSATKTGELFF	TGCAGCGCCACCAAAACCGGGGAGCTGTTTTTT	TRBJ2-2	TRBV29-1	-	-
CASSSFMDTEQYF	TGTGCCAGCAGTTCCTTTATGGACACCGAGCAGTACTTC	TRBJ2-7	TRBV6-6	-	-
CASSQPLATVNEQFF	TGTGCCAGCAGTCAGCCTCTAGCGACGGTCAATGAGCAGTTCTTC	TRBJ2-1	TRBV27	-	-
CASSLRQGFWETQYF	TGTGCCAGCAGTTTACGACAGGGTTTTTGGGAGACCCAGTACTTC	TRBJ2-5	TRBV27	-	TRBD1
CAWSVDNRLGDTQYF	TGTGCCTGGAGTGTTGATAACAGGTTAGGAGATACGCAGTATTTT	TRBJ2-3	TRBV30	-	-
CASSFDYEQYF	TGTGCCAGCAGCTTTGACTACGAGCAGTACTTC	TRBJ2-7	TRBV6-6	-	-
CASSLDFGQQETQYF	TGTGCCAGCAGCTTAGACTTCGGACAGCAAGAGACCCAGTACTTC	TRBJ2-5	TRBV7-7	-	-
CASLTQGVNEKLFF	TGTGCCAGCCTAACCCAGGGAGTTAATGAAAAACTGTTTTTT	TRBJ1-4	TRBV28	-	-
CAISDPDMRGFYGYTF	TGTGCCATCAGTGACCCTGACATGCGGGGCTTCTATGGCTACACCTTC	TRBJ1-2	TRBV10-3	-	-
CASSVAYRLAGSYNEQFF	TGTGCCAGCAGCGTAGCTTACAGACTAGCGGGGTCCTACAATGAGCAGTTCTTC	TRBJ2-1	TRBV9	-	TRBD2
CAIRGTSGRWGYEQYF	TGTGCCATCAGGGGGACTAGCGGGAGATGGGGCTACGAGCAGTACTTC	TRBJ2-7	TRBV10-3	-	TRBD2
CASSEEGIYGYTF	TGTGCCAGCAGTGAAGAGGGAATCTATGGCTACACCTTC	TRBJ1-2	TRBV2	few	-
CASSLRRSIGTEAFF	TGTGCCAGCAGCCTACGTCGGTCAATTGGAACTGAAGCTTTCTTT	TRBJ1-1	TRBV7-2	once	-
CAWTMTGTGAPNGYTF	TGTGCCTGGACTATGACCGGGACAGGGGCACCGAATGGCTACACCTTC	TRBJ1-2	TRBV30	-	TRBD1
CASSPESNYGYTF	TGTGCCAGCTCACCCGAATCTAACTATGGCTACACCTTC	TRBJ1-2	TRBV18	-	-
CSARGSYEQYF	TGCAGTGCCAGGGGGAGCTACGAGCAGTACTTC	TRBJ2-7	TRBV20-1	-	TRBD1
CAWSAGGYYEQYF	TGTGCCTGGAGTGCGGGGGGCTATTACGAGCAGTACTTC	TRBJ2-7	TRBV30	-	-
CASSGRLIWESGVTEAFF	TGTGCCAGCAGTGGTCGACTAATCTGGGAATCCGGGGTCACTGAAGCTTTCTTT	TRBJ1-1	TRBV6-1	-	-
CASRLPQGPIYEQYF	TGTGCCAGCAGATTGCCACAGGGGCCCATCTACGAGCAGTACTTC	TRBJ2-7	TRBV7-2	-	TRBD1